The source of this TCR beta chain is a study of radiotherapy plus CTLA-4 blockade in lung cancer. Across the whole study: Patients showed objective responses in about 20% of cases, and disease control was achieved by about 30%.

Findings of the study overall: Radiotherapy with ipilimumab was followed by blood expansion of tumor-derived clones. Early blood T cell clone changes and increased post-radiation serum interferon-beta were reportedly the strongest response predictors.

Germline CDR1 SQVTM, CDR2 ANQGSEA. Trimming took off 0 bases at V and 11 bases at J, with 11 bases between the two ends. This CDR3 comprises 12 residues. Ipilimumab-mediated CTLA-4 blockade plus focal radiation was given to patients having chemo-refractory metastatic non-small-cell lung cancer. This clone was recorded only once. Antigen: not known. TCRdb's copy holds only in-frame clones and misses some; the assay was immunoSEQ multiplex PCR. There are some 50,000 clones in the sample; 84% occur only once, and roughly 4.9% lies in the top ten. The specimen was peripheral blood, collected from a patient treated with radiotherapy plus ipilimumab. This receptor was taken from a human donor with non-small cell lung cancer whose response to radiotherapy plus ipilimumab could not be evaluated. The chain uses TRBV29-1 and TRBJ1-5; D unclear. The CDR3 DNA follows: TGCAGCGTTGAAGATCAGGCCCAGACCCAGCATTTT. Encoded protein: CSVEDQAQTQHF.